The clone carrying this T cell receptor beta chain showed up just a few times. Its antigen is still unknown. The primer mix had 60 Vbeta and 13 Jbeta primers. TCRdb keeps only in-frame clones here, not all; method: immunoSEQ multiplex PCR. This repertoire shows under 200,000 clones, roughly 80% found once; its top ten account for about 7.7%. These data originate in a study of cytomegalovirus exposure and HLA in healthy donors. V lost 5 bases, J lost 5 bases, and 10 bases stayed unmatched. Germline CDR1 SGHTA, CDR2 FQGTGA. CDR3 length: 16 residues. Healthy bone marrow donors formed the donor group. Study findings and constraints: DRB1 had the most TCR associations and HLA-C the fewest, a later analysis found, with rates varying by HLA locus. Published work reported that the classifier diagnosed cytomegalovirus status with high specificity and sensitivity. Associated with cytomegalovirus, according to the listing, were about 160 TCR beta chains.

Sequenced: PBMCs. The chain couples TRBV7-3 to TRBJ2-1; TRBD2 matches 9 bases. This clonotype originated in a woman between 35 and 50 years old in good health and CMV-seropositive. The CDR3 is CASSRSGRASHNEQFF. The CDR3 DNA sequence: TGTGCCAGCAGCCGTAGCGGGAGAGCTTCCCACAATGAGCAGTTCTTC.